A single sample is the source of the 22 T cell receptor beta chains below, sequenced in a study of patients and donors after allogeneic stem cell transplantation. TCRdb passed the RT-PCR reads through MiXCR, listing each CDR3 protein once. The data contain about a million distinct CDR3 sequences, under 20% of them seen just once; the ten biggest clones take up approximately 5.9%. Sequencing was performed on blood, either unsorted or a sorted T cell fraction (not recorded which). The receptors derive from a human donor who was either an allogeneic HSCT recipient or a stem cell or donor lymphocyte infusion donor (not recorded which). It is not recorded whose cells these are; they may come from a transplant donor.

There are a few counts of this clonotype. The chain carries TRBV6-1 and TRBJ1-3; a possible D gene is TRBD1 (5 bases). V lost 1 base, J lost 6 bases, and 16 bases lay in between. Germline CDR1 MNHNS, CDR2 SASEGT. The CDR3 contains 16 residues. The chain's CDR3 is CASSEGRGYMENTIYF. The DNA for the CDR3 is TGTGCCAGCAGTGAAGGGAGGGGATATATGGAAAACACCATATATTTT.

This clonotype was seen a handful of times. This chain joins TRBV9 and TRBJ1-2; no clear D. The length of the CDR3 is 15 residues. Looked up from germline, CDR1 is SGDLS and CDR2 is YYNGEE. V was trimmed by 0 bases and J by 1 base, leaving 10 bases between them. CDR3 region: CASSVDQPSNYGYTF. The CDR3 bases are TGTGCCAGCAGCGTAGATCAGCCAAGTAACTATGGCTACACCTTC.

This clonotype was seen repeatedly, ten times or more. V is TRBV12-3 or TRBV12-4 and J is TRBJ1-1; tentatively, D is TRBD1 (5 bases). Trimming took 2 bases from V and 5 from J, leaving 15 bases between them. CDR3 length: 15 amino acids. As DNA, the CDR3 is TGTGCCAGCAGTTTATATGGGGGGACGGGAACTGAAGCTTTCTTT. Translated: CASSLYGGTGTEAFF.

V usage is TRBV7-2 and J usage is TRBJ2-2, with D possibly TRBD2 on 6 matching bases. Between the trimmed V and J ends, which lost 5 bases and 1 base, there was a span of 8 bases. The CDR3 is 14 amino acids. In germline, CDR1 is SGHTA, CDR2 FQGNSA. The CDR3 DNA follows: TGTGCCAGCAGCCGGGACTTGAACACCGGGGAGCTGTTTTTT. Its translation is CASSRDLNTGELFF.

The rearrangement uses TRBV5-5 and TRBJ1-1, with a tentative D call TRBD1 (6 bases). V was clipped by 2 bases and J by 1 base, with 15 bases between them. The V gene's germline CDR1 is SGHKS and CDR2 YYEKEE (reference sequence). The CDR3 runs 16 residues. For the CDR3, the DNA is TGTGCCAGCAGCTTCCTACAGGGAGATGGGAACACTGAAGCTTTCTTT. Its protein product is CASSFLQGDGNTEAFF.

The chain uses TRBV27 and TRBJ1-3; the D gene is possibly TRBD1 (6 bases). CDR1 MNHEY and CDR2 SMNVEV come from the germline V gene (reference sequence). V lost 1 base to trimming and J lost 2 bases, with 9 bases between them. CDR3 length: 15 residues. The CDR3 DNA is TGTGCCAGCAGTTTATTTGGGGGGCCTGGAAACACCATATATTTT. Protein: CASSLFGGPGNTIYF.

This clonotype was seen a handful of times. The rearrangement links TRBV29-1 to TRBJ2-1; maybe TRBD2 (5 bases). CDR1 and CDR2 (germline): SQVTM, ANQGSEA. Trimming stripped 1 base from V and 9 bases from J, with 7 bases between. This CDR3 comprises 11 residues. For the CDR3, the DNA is TGCAGCGTTGAAGGGGCGGGTGAGCAGTTCTTC. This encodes CSVEGAGEQFF.

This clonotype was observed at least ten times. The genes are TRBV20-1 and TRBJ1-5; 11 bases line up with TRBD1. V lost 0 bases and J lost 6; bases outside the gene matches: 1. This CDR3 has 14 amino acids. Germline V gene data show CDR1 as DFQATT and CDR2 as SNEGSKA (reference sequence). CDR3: CSARDGTGGQPQHF. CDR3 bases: TGCAGTGCTAGAGATGGGACAGGGGGTCAGCCCCAGCATTTT.

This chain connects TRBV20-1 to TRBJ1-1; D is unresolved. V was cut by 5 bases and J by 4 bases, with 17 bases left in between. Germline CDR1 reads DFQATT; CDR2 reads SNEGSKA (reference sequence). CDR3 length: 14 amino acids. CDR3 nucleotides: TGCAGTGCTCACGATCGAAACCTACGCACTGAAGCTTTCTTT. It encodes CSAHDRNLRTEAFF.

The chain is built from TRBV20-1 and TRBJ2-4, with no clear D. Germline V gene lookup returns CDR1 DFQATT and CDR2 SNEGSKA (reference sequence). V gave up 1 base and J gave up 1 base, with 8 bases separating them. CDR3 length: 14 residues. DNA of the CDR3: TGCAGTGCTAGAGGGGTAATTGCCAAAAACATTCAGTACTTC. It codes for CSARGVIAKNIQYF.

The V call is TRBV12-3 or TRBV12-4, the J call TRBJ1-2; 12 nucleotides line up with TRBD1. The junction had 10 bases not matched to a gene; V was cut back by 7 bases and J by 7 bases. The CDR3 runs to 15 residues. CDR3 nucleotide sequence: TGTGCCAGCAAGGGACAGGGGGCAAAATCAGGTGGCTACACCTTC. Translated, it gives CASKGQGAKSGGYTF.

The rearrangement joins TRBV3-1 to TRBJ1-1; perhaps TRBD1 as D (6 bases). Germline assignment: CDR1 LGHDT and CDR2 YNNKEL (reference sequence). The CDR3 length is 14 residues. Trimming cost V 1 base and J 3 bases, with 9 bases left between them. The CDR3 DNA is TGTGCCAGCAGCCAAGGGCAGGGGCACACTGAAGCTTTCTTT. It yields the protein CASSQGQGHTEAFF.

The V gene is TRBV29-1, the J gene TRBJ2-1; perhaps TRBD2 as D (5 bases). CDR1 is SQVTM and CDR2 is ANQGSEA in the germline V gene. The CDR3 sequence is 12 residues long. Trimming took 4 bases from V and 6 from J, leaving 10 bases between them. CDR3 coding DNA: TGCAGCGTTGGAAGCGGAGCCAATGAGCAGTTCTTC. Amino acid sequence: CSVGSGANEQFF.

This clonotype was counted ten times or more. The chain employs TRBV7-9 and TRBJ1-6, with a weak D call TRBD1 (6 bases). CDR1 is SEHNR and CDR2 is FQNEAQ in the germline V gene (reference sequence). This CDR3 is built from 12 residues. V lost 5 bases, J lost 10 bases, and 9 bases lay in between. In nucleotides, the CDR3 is TGTGCCAGCAGCCCCCAGGGGTCACCCCTCCACTTT. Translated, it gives CASSPQGSPLHF.

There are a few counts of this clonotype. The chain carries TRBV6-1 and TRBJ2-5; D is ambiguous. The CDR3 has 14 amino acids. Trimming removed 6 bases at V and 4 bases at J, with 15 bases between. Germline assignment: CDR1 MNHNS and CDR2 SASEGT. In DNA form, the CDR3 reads TGTGCCAGCAGCCCGGCTGGGTCGGGAGAGACCCAGTACTTC. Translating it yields CASSPAGSGETQYF.

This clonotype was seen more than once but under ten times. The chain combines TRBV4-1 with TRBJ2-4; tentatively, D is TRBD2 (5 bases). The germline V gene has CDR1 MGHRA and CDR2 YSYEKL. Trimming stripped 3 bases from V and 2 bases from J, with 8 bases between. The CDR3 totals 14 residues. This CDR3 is CASSQRVSKNIQYF. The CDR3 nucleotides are TGCGCCAGCAGCCAGAGGGTGTCCAAAAACATTCAGTACTTC.

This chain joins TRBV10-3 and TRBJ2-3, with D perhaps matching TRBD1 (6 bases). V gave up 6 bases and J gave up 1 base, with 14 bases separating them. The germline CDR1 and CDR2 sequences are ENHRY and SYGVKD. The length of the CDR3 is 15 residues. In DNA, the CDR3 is TGTGCCATCAGCCCTCGAGAGGGGGGCACAGATACGCAGTATTTT. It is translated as CAISPREGGTDTQYF.

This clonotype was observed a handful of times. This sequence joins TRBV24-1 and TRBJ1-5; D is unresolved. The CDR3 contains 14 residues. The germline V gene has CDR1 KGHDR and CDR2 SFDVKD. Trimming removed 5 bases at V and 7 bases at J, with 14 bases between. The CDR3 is CATSAPSPGQPQHF. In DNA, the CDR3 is TGTGCCACCAGTGCTCCCTCTCCGGGGCAGCCCCAGCATTTT.

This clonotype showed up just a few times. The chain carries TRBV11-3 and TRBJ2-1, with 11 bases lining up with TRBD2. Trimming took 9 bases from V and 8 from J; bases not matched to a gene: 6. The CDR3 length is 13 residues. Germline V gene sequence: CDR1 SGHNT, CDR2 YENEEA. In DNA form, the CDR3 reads TGTGCCAGTAGCGGGAGGGCCACGGATGAGCAGTTCTTC. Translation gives CASSGRATDEQFF.

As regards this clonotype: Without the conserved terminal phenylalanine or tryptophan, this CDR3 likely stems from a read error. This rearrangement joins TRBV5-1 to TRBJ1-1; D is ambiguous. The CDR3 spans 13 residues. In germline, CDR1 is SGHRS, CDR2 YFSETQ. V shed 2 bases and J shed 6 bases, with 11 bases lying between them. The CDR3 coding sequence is TGCGCCAGCAGCTTATCGGGGTCGTCTGAAGCTTTCTCT. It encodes CASSLSGSSEAFS.

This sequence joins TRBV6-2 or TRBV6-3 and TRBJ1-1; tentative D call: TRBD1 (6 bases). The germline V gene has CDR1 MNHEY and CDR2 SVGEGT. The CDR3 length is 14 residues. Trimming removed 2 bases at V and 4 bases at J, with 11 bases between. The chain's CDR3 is CASSYAGVVTEAFF. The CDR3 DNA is TGTGCCAGCAGTTACGCAGGGGTGGTCACTGAAGCTTTCTTT.

The DNA of the CDR3 is TGCAGTGCTAGTGGTGTACTGGCGAGCTCCTACGAGCAGTACTTC. This translates into CSASGVLASSYEQYF. The chain combines TRBV20-1 with TRBJ2-7; D gene unclear. Per germline, CDR1 DFQATT and CDR2 SNEGSKA (reference sequence). V gave up 3 bases and J gave up 0 bases, with 15 bases separating them. CDR3 length: 15 residues.